The 14 T cell receptor beta chains below all came from one sample that was sequenced in a study of T cells in Graves' hyperthyroidism and ophthalmopathy. TCR beta CDR3 region amplification was performed from RNA transcripts. The HTBI set primed first-round TCR CDR3 RT-PCR. TCRdb re-called the multiplex PCR reads through MiXCR, storing one row per CDR3 protein. The sample shows about 640,000 distinct CDR3 sequences, 13% to 15% of them seen only once. The sample comprised blood. The receptors were sampled from a woman aged 50 to 60 with Graves' ophthalmopathy.

Concerning this clonotype itself: One base away lies a much larger clone, so this may be a sequencing read error. This chain uses TRBV29-1 with TRBJ1-2, with 7 bases fitting TRBD1. The CDR3 length is 12 residues. Germline CDR1 is SQVTM and CDR2 is ANQGSEA. Trimming took 6 bases from V and 2 from J; bases not matched to a gene: 3. The chain's CDR3 is CSVLDRNYGYTF. The DNA for the CDR3 is TGCAGCGTCCTGGACAGGAACTATGGCTACACCTTC.

The chain carries TRBV5-1 and TRBJ2-1, with TRBD2 as a possible D gene (5 bases). The CDR3 runs 19 residues. CDR1 and CDR2 (germline): SGHRS, YFSETQ. Between the trimmed V and J ends, which lost 0 bases and 4 bases, there was a span of 23 bases. The CDR3: CASSLAQPVTRMGYNEQFF. CDR3 DNA sequence: TGCGCCAGCAGCTTGGCCCAACCCGTCACTAGAATGGGGTACAATGAGCAGTTCTTC.

This clonotype has a count of ten or more. This chain connects TRBV28 to TRBJ2-5, with 7 nucleotides matching TRBD2. The ends lost 2 bases at V and 3 bases at J; junction bases unmatched: 3. The germline CDR1 and CDR2 sequences are MDHEN and SYDVKM. This CDR3 contains 14 residues. CDR3 sequence (DNA): TGTGCCAGCAGTTTAAGGCTAGCGGAAGAGACCCAGTACTTC. This codes for CASSLRLAEETQYF. Full variable domain (missing parts from reference TRBV28 and TRBJ2-5): DVKVTQSSRYLVKRTGEKVFLECVQDMDHENMFWYRQDPGLGLRLIYFSYDVKMKEKGDIPEGYSVSREKKERFSLILESASTNQTSMYLCASSLRLAEETQYFGPGTRLLVL.

This clonotype was observed at least ten times. The genes are TRBV11-3 and TRBJ2-3; TRBD1 matches at 8 bases. The CDR3 length is 16 residues. From germline, CDR1 is SGHNT and CDR2 YENEEA. V was clipped by 5 bases and J by 0 bases; unmatched bases: 7. CDR3 nucleotides: TGTGCCAGCAGCGGCACAGGGGGGATAAGCACAGATACGCAGTATTTT. Its translation is CASSGTGGISTDTQYF.

V usage is TRBV30 and J usage is TRBJ1-1; weak D call: TRBD1 (5 bases). The germline V and J ends were trimmed by 3 bases and 4 bases, with 15 bases remaining between them. The CDR3 is made up of 14 amino acids. Looked up from germline, CDR1 is GTSNPN and CDR2 is SVGIG (reference sequence). The CDR3 bases are TGTGCCTGGAGAACGGCAGGGATGGGCACTGAAGCTTTCTTT. Protein sequence: CAWRTAGMGTEAFF. Supplemented by reference TRBV30 and TRBJ1-1, the full variable domain reads SQTIHQWPATLVQPVGSPLSLECTVEGTSNPNLYWYRQAAGRGLQLLFYSVGIGQISSEVPQNLSASRPQDRQFILSSKKLLLSDSGFYLCAWRTAGMGTEAFFGQGTRLTVV.

The table lists this clonotype with many counts. The chain employs TRBV27 and TRBJ2-2; D is possibly TRBD1 (5 bases). Trimming took 5 bases from V and 3 from J, leaving 10 bases between them. CDR3 size: 14 residues. Germline CDR1 reads MNHEY; CDR2 reads SMNVEV (reference sequence). CDR3 DNA: TGTGCCAGCAGTCTCGTCAGGGACACCGGGGAGCTGTTTTTT. Translating gives CASSLVRDTGELFF.

The genes are TRBV6-2 or TRBV6-3 and TRBJ2-1; the match to TRBD2 covers 10 bases. Germline V CDR1 and CDR2: MNHEY, SVGEGT. This CDR3 is built from 19 residues. With V trimmed by 0 bases and J by 0 bases, 8 bases remained unmatched. The DNA of the CDR3 is TGTGCCAGCAGTTACTCGAGTCTAGCGGGGGTAAGCTCCTACAATGAGCAGTTCTTC. Translated, it gives CASSYSSLAGVSSYNEQFF.

There are many counts of this clonotype. The V and J genes are TRBV7-2 and TRBJ2-1, with 11 bases identical to TRBD2. CDR1 is SGHTA and CDR2 is FQGNSA in the germline V gene. The V and J ends lost 2 bases and 1 base, in that order; junction bases with no gene match: 4. This CDR3 is built from 17 residues. The CDR3 DNA is TGTGCCAGCAGCTTATTAGCGGGAGGGGTGTCCTACAATGAGCAGTTCTTC. Protein: CASSLLAGGVSYNEQFF.

The chain is built from TRBV29-1 and TRBJ2-7, with D possibly matching TRBD1 (5 bases). CDR3 length equals 13 residues. CDR1 is SQVTM and CDR2 is ANQGSEA in the germline V gene. V gave up 5 bases and J gave up 3 bases, with 14 bases separating them. The CDR3 reads CSVTLQVHYEQYF. CDR3 DNA: TGCAGCGTTACTTTACAGGTCCACTACGAGCAGTACTTC.

Many counts were recorded for this clonotype. The chain has TRBV6-1 and TRBJ2-7, with TRBD1 matching 7 bases. This CDR3 is 13 amino acids long. The trim removed 10 bases at V and 4 bases at J, leaving 10 bases unmatched. Germline V gives CDR1 MNHNS, CDR2 SASEGT. CDR3 amino acids: CATHRDRLYEQYF. The CDR3 region has the DNA TGTGCCACCCACAGGGACAGACTGTACGAGCAGTACTTC.

This clonotype was counted only a few times. The chain combines TRBV10-3 with TRBJ2-3, with 9 bases that match TRBD2. J gave up 4 bases and V 6 bases, and 5 bases lay outside the gene matches. CDR3 size: 14 residues. Germline V gene sequence: CDR1 ENHRY, CDR2 SYGVKD. CDR3 in DNA: TGTGCCATCAGAGTAGCGGGAGAGGCAGATACGCAGTATTTT. Residues: CAIRVAGEADTQYF.

CDR3 residues: CASSYGLGIGEQFF. Written as DNA, the CDR3 is TGTGCCAGCAGTTACGGACTTGGCATAGGTGAGCAGTTCTTC. The chain employs TRBV6-9 and TRBJ2-1, with D perhaps TRBD2 (5 bases). CDR1 is MNHGY, CDR2 SVAAGI, per germline. The V gene lost 3 bases and the J gene lost 9 bases, with 15 bases spanning the gap. The CDR3 totals 14 residues.

This sequence joins TRBV2 and TRBJ2-3; the match to TRBD2 covers 12 bases. The germline CDR1 and CDR2 sequences are SNHLY and FYNNEI. The junction had 13 bases not matched to a gene; V was cut back by 5 bases and J by 4 bases. The CDR3 has 18 residues. The CDR3 nucleotides are TGTGCCAGCAGTCAACGGACCCTAGGACTAGCGGGACCAGATACGCAGTATTTT. This gives the protein CASSQRTLGLAGPDTQYF.

J is TRBJ2-2 and V is TRBV12-3 or TRBV12-4, with a tentative D call TRBD1 (5 bases). The length of the CDR3 is 14 residues. V lost 5 bases to trimming and J lost 6 bases, with 13 bases between them. CDR3 DNA sequence: TGTGCCAGCAGTCCCCAGGGTAGTGCCGGGGAGCTGTTTTTT. Its translation is CASSPQGSAGELFF.